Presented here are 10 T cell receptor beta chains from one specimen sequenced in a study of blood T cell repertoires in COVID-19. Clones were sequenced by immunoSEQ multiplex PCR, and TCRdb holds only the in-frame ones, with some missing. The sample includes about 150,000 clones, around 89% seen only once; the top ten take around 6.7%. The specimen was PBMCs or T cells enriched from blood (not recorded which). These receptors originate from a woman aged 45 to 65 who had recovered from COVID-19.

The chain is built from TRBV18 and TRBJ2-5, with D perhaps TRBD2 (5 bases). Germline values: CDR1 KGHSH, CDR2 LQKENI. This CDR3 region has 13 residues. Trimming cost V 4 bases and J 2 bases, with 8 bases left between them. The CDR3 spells CASSRTGQETQYF. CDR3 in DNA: TGTGCCAGCTCACGGACGGGACAAGAGACCCAGTACTTC.

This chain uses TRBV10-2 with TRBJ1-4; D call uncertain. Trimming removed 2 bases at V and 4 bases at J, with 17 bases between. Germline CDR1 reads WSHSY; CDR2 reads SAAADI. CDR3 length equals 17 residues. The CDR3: CASSEAQATGINEKLFF. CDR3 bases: TGCGCCAGCAGTGAGGCCCAAGCGACGGGGATTAATGAAAAACTGTTTTTT.

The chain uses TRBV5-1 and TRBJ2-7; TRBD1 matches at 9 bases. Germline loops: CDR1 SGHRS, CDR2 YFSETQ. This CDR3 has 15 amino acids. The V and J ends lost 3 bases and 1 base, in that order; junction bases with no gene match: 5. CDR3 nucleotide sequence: TGCGCCAGCAGCTCCGCCGGGACAGGGTCCTACGAGCAGTACTTC. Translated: CASSSAGTGSYEQYF.

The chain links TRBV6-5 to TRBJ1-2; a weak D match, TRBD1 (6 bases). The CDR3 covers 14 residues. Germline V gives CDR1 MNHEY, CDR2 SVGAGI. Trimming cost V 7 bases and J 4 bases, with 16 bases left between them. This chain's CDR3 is CASTEDRPPYGYTF. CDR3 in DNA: TGTGCCAGCACCGAAGACAGGCCCCCCTATGGCTACACCTTC.

The CDR3 coding sequence is TGTGCCAGCAGCTTAGGGGCTTCACCCCTCCACTTT. It specifies CASSLGASPLHF. The chain links TRBV7-9 to TRBJ1-6; D unclear. The CDR3 spans 12 residues. The ends were cut back, 1 base at V and 9 bases at J, with 4 bases in the middle. Germline CDR1 is SEHNR and CDR2 is FQNEAQ (reference sequence).

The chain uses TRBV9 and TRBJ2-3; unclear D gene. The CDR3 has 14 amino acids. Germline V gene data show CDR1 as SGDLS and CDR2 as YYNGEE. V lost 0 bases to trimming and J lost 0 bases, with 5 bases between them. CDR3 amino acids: CASSVAGSTDTQYF. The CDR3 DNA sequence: TGTGCCAGCAGCGTAGCAGGTAGCACAGATACGCAGTATTTT.

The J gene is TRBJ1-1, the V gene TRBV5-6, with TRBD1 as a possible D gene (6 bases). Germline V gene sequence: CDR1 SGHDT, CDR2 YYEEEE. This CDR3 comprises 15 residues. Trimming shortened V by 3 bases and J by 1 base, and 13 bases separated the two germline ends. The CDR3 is CASSWGPGQNTEAFF. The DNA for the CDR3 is TGTGCCAGCAGCTGGGGGCCGGGACAGAACACTGAAGCTTTCTTT.

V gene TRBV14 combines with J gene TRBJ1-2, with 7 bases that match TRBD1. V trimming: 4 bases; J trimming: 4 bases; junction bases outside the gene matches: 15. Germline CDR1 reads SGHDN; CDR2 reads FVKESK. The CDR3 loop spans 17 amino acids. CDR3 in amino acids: CASSPSWGQRYLYGYTF. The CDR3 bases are TGTGCCAGCAGCCCTTCCTGGGGACAGAGATACCTCTATGGCTACACCTTC.

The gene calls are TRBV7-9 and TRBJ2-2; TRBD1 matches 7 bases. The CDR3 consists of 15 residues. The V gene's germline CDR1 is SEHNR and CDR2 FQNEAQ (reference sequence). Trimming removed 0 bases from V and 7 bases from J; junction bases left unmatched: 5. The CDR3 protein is CASSLATGISGELFF. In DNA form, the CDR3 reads TGTGCCAGCAGCTTAGCGACAGGGATAAGCGGGGAGCTGTTTTTT.

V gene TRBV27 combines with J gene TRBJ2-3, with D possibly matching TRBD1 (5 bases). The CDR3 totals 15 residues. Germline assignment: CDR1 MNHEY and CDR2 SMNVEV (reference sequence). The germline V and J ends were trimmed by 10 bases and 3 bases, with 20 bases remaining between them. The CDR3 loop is CATQSRAGLTDTQYF. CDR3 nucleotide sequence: TGTGCCACCCAATCAAGGGCAGGGTTAACAGATACGCAGTATTTT.